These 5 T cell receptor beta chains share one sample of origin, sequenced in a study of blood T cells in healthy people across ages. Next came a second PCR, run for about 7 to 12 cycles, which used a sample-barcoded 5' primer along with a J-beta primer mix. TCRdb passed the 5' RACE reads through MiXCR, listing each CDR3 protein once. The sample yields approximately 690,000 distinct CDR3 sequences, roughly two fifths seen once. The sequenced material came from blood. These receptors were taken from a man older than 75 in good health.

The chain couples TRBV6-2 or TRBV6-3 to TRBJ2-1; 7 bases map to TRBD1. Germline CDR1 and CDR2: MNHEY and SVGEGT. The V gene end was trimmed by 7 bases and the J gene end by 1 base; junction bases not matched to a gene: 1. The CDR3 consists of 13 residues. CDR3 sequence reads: CASKGASYNEQFF. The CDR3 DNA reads TGTGCCAGCAAGGGGGCGTCCTACAATGAGCAGTTCTTC.

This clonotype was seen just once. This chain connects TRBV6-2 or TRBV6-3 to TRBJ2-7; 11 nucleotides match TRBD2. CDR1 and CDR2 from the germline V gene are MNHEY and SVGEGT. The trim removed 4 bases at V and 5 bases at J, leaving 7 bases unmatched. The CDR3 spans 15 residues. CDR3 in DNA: TGTGCCAGCAGTTTCCTACTAGCGGGAGACGACGAGCAGTACTTC. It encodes CASSFLLAGDDEQYF.

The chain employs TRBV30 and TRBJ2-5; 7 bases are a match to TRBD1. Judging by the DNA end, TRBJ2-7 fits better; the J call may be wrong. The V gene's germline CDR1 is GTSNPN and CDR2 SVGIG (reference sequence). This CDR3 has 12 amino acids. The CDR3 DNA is TGTGCCTGGAGTTTACAGGGGAACGAGCAGTACTTC. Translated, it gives CAWSLQGNEQYF.

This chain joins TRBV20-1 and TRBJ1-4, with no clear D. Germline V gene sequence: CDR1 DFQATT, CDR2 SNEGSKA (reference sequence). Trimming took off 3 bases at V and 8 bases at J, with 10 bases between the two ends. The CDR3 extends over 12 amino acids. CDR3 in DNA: TGCAGTGCTAGCCACATCGAAGAAAAACTGTTTTTT. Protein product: CSASHIEEKLFF.

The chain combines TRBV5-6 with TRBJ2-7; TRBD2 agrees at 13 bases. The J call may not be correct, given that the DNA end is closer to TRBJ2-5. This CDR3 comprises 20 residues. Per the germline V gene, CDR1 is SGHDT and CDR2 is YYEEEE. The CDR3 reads CASSLASGTSGVGWGETQYF. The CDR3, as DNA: TGTGCCAGCAGCTTGGCCTCAGGGACTAGCGGGGTGGGATGGGGAGAGACCCAGTACTTC.